Following are 5 T cell receptor beta chains from one sample sequenced in a study of cytomegalovirus exposure and HLA in healthy donors. Here immunoSEQ multiplex PCR was the method, and the copy in TCRdb shows in-frame clones only, minus some. Of some 240,000 clones listed, more than 75% are singletons. The sample comprised PBMCs. Receptors were obtained from a woman in her 30s in good health and CMV-seropositive.

The chain is built from TRBV10-3 and TRBJ1-2, with D possibly TRBD1 on 6 matching bases. Germline assignment: CDR1 ENHRY and CDR2 SYGVKD. This CDR3 comprises 12 residues. The V end was cut by 6 bases, the J end by 3 bases, with 8 bases between. The CDR3 coding sequence is TGTGCCATCAGCAGGGGAGACTATGGCTACACCTTC. It codes for CAISRGDYGYTF.

CDR3 in DNA: TGCGCCAGCAGCCGGGACAGGGAATACGAGCAGTACTTC. It translates to CASSRDREYEQYF. The chain is built from TRBV4-1 and TRBJ2-7; TRBD1 agrees at 9 bases. V shed 4 bases and J 4 bases; nucleotides not matched to a gene: 2. The length of the CDR3 is 13 residues. In germline, CDR1 is MGHRA, CDR2 YSYEKL.

J is TRBJ2-5 and V is TRBV10-3; TRBD2 might be the D (6 bases). Germline CDR1 ENHRY, CDR2 SYGVKD. The CDR3 totals 15 residues. V dropped 0 bases and J dropped 4 bases, with 12 bases sitting between them. The CDR3 DNA reads as TGTGCCATCAGTGAGTCGGGTGGTAGCGGAGAGACCCAGTACTTC. As protein: CAISESGGSGETQYF.

The chain uses TRBV5-1 and TRBJ1-4; D might be TRBD1 (5 bases). In germline, CDR1 is SGHRS, CDR2 YFSETQ. The CDR3 is 14 residues long. V lost 3 bases to trimming and J lost 2 bases, with 8 bases between them. The CDR3 DNA reads as TGCGCCAGCAGCTCCAGGGTTACTAATGAAAAACTGTTTTTT. It codes for CASSSRVTNEKLFF.

This sequence joins TRBV5-1 and TRBJ2-4, with 8 bases matching TRBD2. The germline V gene has CDR1 SGHRS and CDR2 YFSETQ. The CDR3 is 16 amino acids. With V trimmed by 3 bases and J by 3 bases, 8 bases remained unmatched. CDR3 sequence: CASSSGLGYGKNIQYF. CDR3 bases: TGCGCCAGCAGCTCGGGACTAGGGTATGGCAAAAACATTCAGTACTTC.